These 23 T cell receptor beta chains were sequenced from one sample in a study of T cells in Graves' hyperthyroidism and ophthalmopathy. From RNA transcripts, TCR beta CDR3 regions were amplified. HTBI primers drove first-round RT-PCR of the TCR CDR3. MiXCR, applied by TCRdb to the multiplex PCR reads, yields one record per CDR3 protein. Of some 560,000 distinct CDR3 sequences listed, 15% to 19% are singletons. Sequencing used blood. The source of these receptors is a woman in her thirties with Graves' hyperthyroidism.

A single count supports this clonotype. The V call is TRBV27, the J call TRBJ2-1; a possible D gene is TRBD2 (6 bases). The V end lost 3 bases, the J end lost 4 bases, and 19 bases lay between the germline ends. This CDR3 has 17 amino acids. Germline values: CDR1 MNHEY, CDR2 SMNVEV (reference sequence). The CDR3 protein is CASSFGNWRGLYNEQFF. The CDR3 nucleotides read TGTGCCAGCAGTTTTGGGAACTGGCGGGGACTTTACAATGAGCAGTTCTTC.

This rearrangement joins TRBV5-1 to TRBJ1-1; maybe TRBD1 (6 bases). Germline V gene sequence: CDR1 SGHRS, CDR2 YFSETQ. Trimming took 4 bases from V and 1 from J, leaving 11 bases between them. The CDR3 has 14 amino acids. The CDR3 here is CASSDGGRNTEAFF. The CDR3 region has the DNA TGCGCCAGCAGCGATGGGGGGCGGAACACTGAAGCTTTCTTT.

This clonotype was counted a few times. J is TRBJ2-2 and V is TRBV10-3; 8 bases match TRBD2. This CDR3 region has 16 residues. V was pared by 10 bases and J by 5 bases, with 15 bases of the junction left unmatched. Germline CDR1 reads ENHRY; CDR2 reads SYGVKD. The CDR3 region has the DNA TGTGCCAGCCAATTCGTGAGCGGGAGTAAGACCGGGGAGCTGTTTTTT. As protein: CASQFVSGSKTGELFF.

The rearrangement links TRBV10-3 to TRBJ1-1; D is possibly TRBD1 (6 bases). Germline CDR1 and CDR2: ENHRY and SYGVKD. Trimming removed 10 bases from V and 7 bases from J, with 16 bases in between. The CDR3 is 12 amino acids. The CDR3 loop is CATGQLIIEAFF. The DNA for the CDR3 is TGTGCCACCGGACAGCTTATTATTGAAGCTTTCTTT.

In its sample, this clonotype was seen many times. The rearrangement uses TRBV6-1 and TRBJ2-7; 8 bases align to TRBD1. This CDR3 comprises 13 residues. Germline V gives CDR1 MNHNS, CDR2 SASEGT. The trim removed 6 bases at V and 4 bases at J, leaving 5 bases unmatched. CDR3 DNA: TGTGCCAGCAGCCAGGGGGCATCTTACGAGCAGTACTTC. Its protein product is CASSQGASYEQYF.

This clonotype was found a few times. The gene calls are TRBV10-2 and TRBJ1-6, with D perhaps matching TRBD1 (6 bases). The CDR3 totals 16 residues. The V and J ends lost 10 bases and 7 bases respectively, with 23 bases between them. Per the germline V gene, CDR1 is WSHSY and CDR2 is SAAADI. Here the CDR3 reads CANPPQEGQYNSPLHF. The CDR3 nucleotides are TGCGCCAACCCACCTCAGGAGGGACAATACAATTCACCCCTCCACTTT.

This chain connects TRBV10-1 to TRBJ2-7, with unresolved D. Germline assignment: CDR1 WNHNN and CDR2 SYGVQD (reference sequence). V lost 0 bases and J 3 bases, leaving 9 bases between the germline ends. CDR3 length: 14 residues. As DNA, the CDR3 is TGCGCCAGCAGTGAGTCAGAGAATTACTACGAGCAGTACTTC. It specifies CASSESENYYEQYF.

This clonotype was counted many times. The V call is TRBV7-9, the J call TRBJ2-1; D possibly corresponds to TRBD1 (6 bases). V was clipped by 5 bases and J by 3 bases, with 20 bases between them. Per the germline V gene, CDR1 is SEHNR and CDR2 is FQNEAQ (reference sequence). The CDR3 has 17 residues. The CDR3 spells CASSATYRDRGYNEQFF. CDR3 DNA sequence: TGTGCCAGCAGCGCTACCTACAGGGATAGGGGCTACAATGAGCAGTTCTTC.

This clonotype was seen only a few times. In nucleotides, the CDR3 is TGTGCCAGCAGCCTTGTTCTGACCTCCTACAATGAGCAGTTCTTC. Protein: CASSLVLTSYNEQFF. The chain recombines TRBV7-9 with TRBJ2-1; D call uncertain. This CDR3 spans 15 amino acids. The ends were cut back, 5 bases at V and 0 bases at J, with 11 bases in the middle. Germline V gives CDR1 SEHNR, CDR2 FQNEAQ (reference sequence).

The chain joins TRBV19 to TRBJ1-1, with D perhaps matching TRBD1 (5 bases). V was shortened by 6 bases and J by 5 bases, with 13 bases between the two germline ends. This CDR3 spans 13 amino acids. Germline V gene lookup returns CDR1 LNHDA and CDR2 SQIVND (reference sequence). CDR3 in amino acids: CASRPEGSTEAFF. CDR3 DNA: TGTGCCAGTAGGCCGGAGGGGTCAACTGAAGCTTTCTTT.

This clonotype was observed once. V and J are TRBV5-1 and TRBJ1-6; 9 bases match TRBD1. V trimming: 2 bases; J trimming: 6 bases; junction bases outside the gene matches: 3. This CDR3 region has 15 residues. In germline, CDR1 is SGHRS, CDR2 YFSETQ. CDR3 sequence (DNA): TGCGCCAGCAGCTTAGGACAGGGGTGTAATTCACCCCTCCACTTT. This codes for CASSLGQGCNSPLHF.

There are a few counts of this clonotype. The chain uses TRBV30 and TRBJ2-7; D might be TRBD1 (5 bases). V lost 3 bases, J lost 0 bases, and 15 bases lay in between. Germline V gene data show CDR1 as GTSNPN and CDR2 as SVGIG (reference sequence). CDR3 length: 15 residues. This chain's CDR3 is CAWSPRTHSSYEQYF. The CDR3 coding sequence is TGTGCCTGGAGCCCGAGGACACATAGCTCCTACGAGCAGTACTTC.

To note about this clonotype: One end of the junction varies from germline; a read error may be responsible. V usage is TRBV6-5 and J usage is TRBJ2-1; a weak D match, TRBD1 (6 bases). The CDR3 spans 15 residues. Germline CDR1 and CDR2: MNHEY and SVGAGI. In DNA, the CDR3 is TGTACCAGCAGTTACCCAGGGGATTCCTGCAATGAGCAGTTCTTC. It encodes CTSSYPGDSCNEQFF.

The CDR3 protein is CASSLVTGTGRDEQYF. The CDR3 DNA follows: TGCGCCAGCAGCTTGGTCACCGGGACAGGGAGAGATGAGCAGTACTTC. The rearrangement uses TRBV5-1 and TRBJ2-7, with TRBD1 matching 9 bases. The V and J ends lost 0 bases and 7 bases, in that order; junction bases with no gene match: 11. The CDR3 has 16 residues. Per the germline V gene, CDR1 is SGHRS and CDR2 is YFSETQ.

This clonotype has at least ten counts. The chain has TRBV15 and TRBJ2-2; D is unclear. CDR1 and CDR2 from the germline V gene are LNHNV and YYDKDF (reference sequence). This CDR3 has 15 amino acids. Deletions cut 5 bases from V and 7 bases from J, with 17 bases between. CDR3 residues: CATSLRGSLVGELFF. The CDR3 DNA is TGTGCCACCAGCCTCCGTGGGTCGTTGGTCGGGGAGCTGTTTTTT.

This rearrangement joins TRBV5-6 to TRBJ2-7, with 9 positions matching TRBD1. V lost 4 bases to trimming and J lost 4 bases; unmatched junction nucleotides: 6. Germline V gives CDR1 SGHDT, CDR2 YYEEEE. There are 14 residues in the CDR3. The CDR3 DNA sequence: TGTGCCAGCAGCCCCATCGACAGGGGGTACGAGCAGTACTTC. Amino acid sequence: CASSPIDRGYEQYF.

This clonotype showed up many times. CDR3 nucleotides: TGTGCCAGCAGTGAAGGAGGAAAACTGTTTTTT. It codes for CASSEGGKLFF. The chain links TRBV2 to TRBJ1-4; D remains ambiguous. The CDR3 extends over 11 amino acids. CDR1 and CDR2 (germline): SNHLY, FYNNEI. V gave up 1 base and J gave up 10 bases, with 4 bases separating them.

The table lists this clonotype with many counts. The genes are TRBV20-1 and TRBJ2-3; the match to TRBD1 covers 10 bases. Germline V gives CDR1 DFQATT, CDR2 SNEGSKA (reference sequence). Losses at the gene ends were 3 bases for V and 4 bases for J; bases not matched to a gene: 7. CDR3 length: 15 residues. The CDR3 sequence: CSASEPTGGPDTQYF. CDR3 nucleotides: TGCAGTGCTAGTGAACCGACAGGGGGCCCAGATACGCAGTATTTT.

This clonotype has ten or more counts. J is TRBJ2-7 and V is TRBV19, with 9 bases matching TRBD1. With 4 bases clipped from V and 2 bases from J, the junction kept 12 bases outside the gene matches. Germline V gene lookup returns CDR1 LNHDA and CDR2 SQIVND (reference sequence). The CDR3 has 17 residues. This CDR3 is CASSTSGQGSIPYEQYF. The CDR3 nucleotides read TGTGCCAGTAGTACGTCGGGACAGGGTTCGATACCCTACGAGCAGTACTTC. The complete variable domain, with remaining parts taken from reference TRBV19 and TRBJ2-7, reads DGGITQSPKYLFRKEGQNVTLSCEQNLNHDAMYWYRQDPGQGLRLIYYSQIVNDFQKGDIAEGYSVSREKKESFPLTVTSAQKNPTAFYLCASSTSGQGSIPYEQYFGPGTRLTVT.

This clonotype was counted ten times or more. The chain couples TRBV18 to TRBJ2-1; D remains unclear. The CDR3 consists of 12 residues. CDR1 is KGHSH, CDR2 LQKENI, per germline. Trimming removed 3 bases at V and 8 bases at J, with 8 bases between. The CDR3 nucleotides are TGTGCCAGCTCACCCCGTCACTATGAGCAGTTCTTC. It is translated as CASSPRHYEQFF.

This clonotype has a handful of counts. The gene calls are TRBV20-1 and TRBJ2-1; D is perhaps TRBD2 (6 bases). V lost 1 base, J lost 3 bases, and 16 bases lay in between. From germline, CDR1 is DFQATT and CDR2 SNEGSKA (reference sequence). The CDR3 contains 16 residues. The CDR3: CSARGETRIVYNEQFF. Written as DNA, the CDR3 is TGCAGTGCTAGAGGTGAGACTAGGATCGTCTACAATGAGCAGTTCTTC.

Notes on this clonotype: Lacking the conserved final phenylalanine or tryptophan, this CDR3 likely reflects a read error. V is TRBV12-3 or TRBV12-4 and J is TRBJ1-5; maybe TRBD1 (6 bases). The CDR3 consists of 14 residues. Trimming took 3 bases from V and 3 from J, leaving 9 bases between them. The DNA for the CDR3 is TGTGCCAGCAGTTTCCAGGGGCTCAATCAGCCCCAGCATCTT. Protein: CASSFQGLNQPQHL.

This clonotype showed up just a few times. The CDR3 coding sequence is TGCGCCAGCAGCCCCGGGAATCAAGGGGCTCTTTCCTATGGCTACACCTTC. Its protein product is CASSPGNQGALSYGYTF. The chain combines TRBV5-1 with TRBJ1-2; tentatively, D is TRBD1 (5 bases). Deletions cut 4 bases from V and 4 bases from J, with 23 bases between. The CDR3 has 17 amino acids. From germline, CDR1 is SGHRS and CDR2 YFSETQ.